This T cell receptor (beta chain) was identified during a study of shared clonotypes between healthy human individuals. At the level of the study: Sampling drew on donors who were a couple of women and a few men aged 18 to 49.

Study-level findings and limits: In contrast to clonotypes shared by all four donors, non-shared clonotypes had lower generation probabilities. What rarefaction showed was incomplete sorted-subset sequencing despite large depth.

In regard to this clone: Antigen specificity is unknown.

The CDR3 is 13 amino acids. V shed 5 bases and J 4 bases; nucleotides not matched to a gene: 4. The germline V gene has CDR1 LNHDA and CDR2 SQIVND (reference sequence). Original methodology: Junction-only sequences without quality scores were provided by ImmunoSEQ, so filtering was different. TCRdb's table, derived via immunoSEQ multiplex PCR, lists solely in-frame clones and lacks some. D and trimming were read from the DNA, whereas the V and J calls and clone size are those reported in that table. The data contain roughly 2 million clones, roughly 95% of them singletons. This sequence was found in a young man in good health. Sequencing used naive CD4+ T cells sorted from blood. Documented subset: CD45RA+ positively selected. V is TRBV19 and J is TRBJ2-5, with 7 bases identical to TRBD1. CDR3 nucleotide sequence: TGTGCCAGTAGTCACCGGGACAGAGAGACCCAGTACTTC. Amino acid sequence: CASSHRDRETQYF.